This T cell receptor (beta chain) was recovered during a study of cytomegalovirus exposure and HLA in healthy donors. Germline loops: CDR1 SNHLY, CDR2 FYNNEI. The CDR3 totals 15 residues. The V segment lost 6 bases and the J segment 4 bases; nucleotides outside the gene matches: 7. The protocol was immunoSEQ multiplex PCR, while the TCRdb copy is restricted to in-frame clones and leaves out a portion. This sample has a few hundred thousand clones; roughly 88% occur once, and the top ten carry over 13%. The sample comprised PBMCs. This rearrangement joins TRBV2 to TRBJ2-7, with 12 bases fitting TRBD1. The sequence derives from a woman aged 25-40 years in good health and CMV-seropositive. CDR3 nucleotide sequence: TGTGCCAGCAGCGTGGGACAGGGGGCGACTTACGAGCAGTACTTC. Amino acids: CASSVGQGATYEQYF. The entire variable domain, with the rest obtained from reference TRBV2 and TRBJ2-7, is as follows: EPEVTQTPSHQVTQMGQEVILRCVPISNHLYFYWYRQILGQKVEFLVSFYNNEISEKSEIFDDQFSVERPDGSNFTLKIRSTKLEDSAMYFCASSVGQGATYEQYFGPGTRLTVT.